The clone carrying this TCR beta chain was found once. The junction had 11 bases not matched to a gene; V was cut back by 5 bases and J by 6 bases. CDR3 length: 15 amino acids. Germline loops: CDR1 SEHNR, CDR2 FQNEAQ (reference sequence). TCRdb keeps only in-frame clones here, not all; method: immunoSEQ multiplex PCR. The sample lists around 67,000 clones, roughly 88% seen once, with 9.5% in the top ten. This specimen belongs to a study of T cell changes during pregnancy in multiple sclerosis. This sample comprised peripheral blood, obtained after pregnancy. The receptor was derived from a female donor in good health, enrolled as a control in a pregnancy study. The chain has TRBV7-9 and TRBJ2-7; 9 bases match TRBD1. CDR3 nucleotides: TGTGCCAGCAGCGCCAGTGGTACAGGGGGCGCCGAGCAGTACTTC. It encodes CASSASGTGGAEQYF.